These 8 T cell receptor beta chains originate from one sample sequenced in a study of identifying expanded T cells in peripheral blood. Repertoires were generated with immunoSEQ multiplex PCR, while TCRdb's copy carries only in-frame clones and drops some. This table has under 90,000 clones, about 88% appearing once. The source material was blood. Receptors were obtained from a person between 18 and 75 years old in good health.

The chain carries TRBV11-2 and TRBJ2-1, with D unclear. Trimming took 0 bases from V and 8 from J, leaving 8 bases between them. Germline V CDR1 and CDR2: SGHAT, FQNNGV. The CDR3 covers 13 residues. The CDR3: CASSLDTRHEQFF. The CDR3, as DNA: TGTGCCAGCAGCTTAGATACCCGTCATGAGCAGTTCTTC.

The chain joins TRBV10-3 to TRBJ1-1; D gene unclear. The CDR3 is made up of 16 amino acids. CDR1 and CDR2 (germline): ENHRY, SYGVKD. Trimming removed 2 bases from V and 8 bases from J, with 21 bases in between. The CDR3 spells CAISELTARLNKEAFF. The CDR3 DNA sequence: TGTGCCATCAGTGAGCTGACTGCGCGGCTCAACAAAGAAGCTTTCTTT.

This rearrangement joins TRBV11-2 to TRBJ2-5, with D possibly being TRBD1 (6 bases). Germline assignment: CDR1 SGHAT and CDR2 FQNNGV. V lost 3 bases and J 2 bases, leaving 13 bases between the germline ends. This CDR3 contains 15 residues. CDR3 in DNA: TGTGCCAGCAGCTTGGGGGCCAAACTACAAGAGACCCAGTACTTC. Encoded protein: CASSLGAKLQETQYF.

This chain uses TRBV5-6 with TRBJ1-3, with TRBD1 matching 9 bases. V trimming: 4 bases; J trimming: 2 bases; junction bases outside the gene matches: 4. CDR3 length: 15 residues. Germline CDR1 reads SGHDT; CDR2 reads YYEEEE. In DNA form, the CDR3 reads TGTGCCAGCAGCCCAACAGGGGGCACTGGAAACACCATATATTTT. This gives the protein CASSPTGGTGNTIYF. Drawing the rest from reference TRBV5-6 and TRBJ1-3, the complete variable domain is DAGVTQSPTHLIKTRGQQVTLRCSPKSGHDTVSWYQQALGQGPQFIFQYYEEEERQRGNFPDRFSGHQFPNYSSELNVNALLLGDSALYLCASSPTGGTGNTIYFGEGSWLTVV.

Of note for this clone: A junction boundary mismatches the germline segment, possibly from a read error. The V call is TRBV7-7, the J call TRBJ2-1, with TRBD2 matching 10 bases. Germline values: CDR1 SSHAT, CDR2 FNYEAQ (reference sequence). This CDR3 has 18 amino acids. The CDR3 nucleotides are TGTGCTAGCAGCCCTAGGGCCGGACCACTAGCGGGGCTGGGTGAGCAGTTCTTC. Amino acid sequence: CASSPRAGPLAGLGEQFF. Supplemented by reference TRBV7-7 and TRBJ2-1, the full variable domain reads GAGVSQSPRYKVTKRGQDVTLRCDPISSHATLYWYQQALGQGPEFLTYFNYEAQPDKSGLPSDRFSAERPEGSISTLTIQRTEQRDSAMYRCASSPRAGPLAGLGEQFFGPGTRLTVL.

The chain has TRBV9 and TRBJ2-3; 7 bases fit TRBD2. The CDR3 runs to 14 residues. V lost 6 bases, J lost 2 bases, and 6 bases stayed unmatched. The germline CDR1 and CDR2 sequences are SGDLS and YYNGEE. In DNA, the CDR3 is TGTGCCAGCAACACCGGGACTAACACAGATACGCAGTATTTT. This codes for CASNTGTNTDTQYF.

CDR3 in amino acids: CASRRVGNTEAFF. CDR3 coding DNA: TGTGCCAGCAGAAGAGTTGGGAACACTGAAGCTTTCTTT. V usage is TRBV11-2 and J usage is TRBJ1-1; no clear D gene. This CDR3 spans 13 amino acids. V lost 6 bases to trimming and J lost 1 base, with 9 bases between them. Germline-derived CDR1 and CDR2 are SGHAT and FQNNGV.

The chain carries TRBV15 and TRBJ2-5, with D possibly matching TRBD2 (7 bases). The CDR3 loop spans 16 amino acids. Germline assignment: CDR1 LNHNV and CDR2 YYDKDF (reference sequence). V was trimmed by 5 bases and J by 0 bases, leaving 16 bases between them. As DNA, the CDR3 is TGTGCCACCAGCCCCCGCGGGGGCGGGAACCAAGAGACCCAGTACTTC. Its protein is CATSPRGGGNQETQYF.